This T cell receptor (beta chain) was recovered during a study of technical replicates of blood from several donors. This clone was seen just once. Germline V gene lookup returns CDR1 MNHEY and CDR2 SVGAGI. CDR3 length: 14 amino acids. The junction had 5 bases not matched to a gene; V was cut back by 6 bases and J by 0 bases. Libraries were prepared by immunoSEQ multiplex PCR; TCRdb keeps only in-frame clonotypes and omits some of them. This table holds 95,000 to 100,000 clones, about 94% found once. The receptor was derived from a human donor in good health. V usage is TRBV6-5 and J usage is TRBJ2-7, with TRBD1 identical over 7 bases. The sample taken for sequencing was T cells isolated from PBMCs. The CDR3 coding sequence is TGTGCCAGCAGCTGGACAGGCGACTCCTACGAGCAGTACTTC. This translates into CASSWTGDSYEQYF.